This TCR beta chain was recovered during a study of OX40 agonist ivuxolimab in advanced cancers. For the study at large: Patients were treated with intravenous ivuxolimab, dosed at 0.01 to 10 mg/kg and infused every 2 weeks. Past anti-PD-1, anti-PD-L1 or anti-CTLA-4 therapy was accepted, and around 40% had received some. Study results and limitations: On average, CD8+ T cells had more expanded clones than CD4+. Doses of 0.1 to 3.0 mg/kg were accompanied by clonal expansion of CD4+ and CD8+ blood T cells by week 6.

This clone was counted a single time. The target antigen is unknown. TCRdb keeps only in-frame clones here, not all; method: immunoSEQ multiplex PCR. The table includes some 55,000 clones, roughly 84% detected once. This CDR3 is built from 16 residues. Looked up from germline, CDR1 is SGDLS and CDR2 is YYNGEE. J was trimmed by 5 bases and V by 3 bases; bases with no gene match: 10. The source was CD4+ or CD8+ T cells sorted from blood, collected in a trial of the OX40 agonist ivuxolimab. The chain couples TRBV9 to TRBJ2-5, with 10 bases fitting TRBD1. The receptor was isolated from an adult with an advanced solid tumor such as melanoma, head and neck, liver or kidney cancer. DNA for the CDR3: TGTGCCAGCAGCGCCGGGACAGGGGCCTTCAGGGAGACCCAGTACTTC. Translated, it gives CASSAGTGAFRETQYF.